The 14 T cell receptor beta chains in this list originate from one sample, sequenced in a study of OX40 agonist ivuxolimab in advanced cancers. Clones were read by immunoSEQ multiplex PCR, and TCRdb kept only the in-frame ones, dropping some. This table holds about 31,000 clones, roughly 89% found once. This material consisted of CD4+ or CD8+ T cells sorted from blood, taken in a trial of the OX40 agonist ivuxolimab. The origin of the receptors is an adult with an advanced solid tumor such as melanoma, head and neck, liver or kidney cancer.

This clone was observed a single time. J is TRBJ2-5 and V is TRBV18; D may match TRBD1 or TRBD2 (5 bases each). The CDR3 is 14 residues long. CDR1 is KGHSH, CDR2 LQKENI, per germline. The ends were cut back, 3 bases at V and 5 bases at J, with 13 bases in the middle. This chain's CDR3 is CASSPPGTEETQYF. The DNA for the CDR3 is TGTGCCAGCTCACCGCCCGGGACCGAGGAGACCCAGTACTTC.

The genes are TRBV7-8 and TRBJ2-7; D possibly corresponds to TRBD1 (6 bases). V lost 5 bases, J lost 6 bases, and 23 bases lay in between. The germline V gene has CDR1 SGHVS and CDR2 FQNEAQ. The length of the CDR3 is 16 residues. The CDR3 DNA follows: TGTGCCAGCAGCCCGCTCGTAGGGGGAGCCCCCGGCGAGCAGTACTTC. Encoded protein: CASSPLVGGAPGEQYF.

DNA of the CDR3: TGTGCCAGCAGCCTATATCATCAGGGGGGAAGCTACAATGAGCAGTTCTTC. It is translated as CASSLYHQGGSYNEQFF. The genes are TRBV7-9 and TRBJ2-1, with a weak D call TRBD1 (7 bases). Germline V gene sequence: CDR1 SEHNR, CDR2 FQNEAQ (reference sequence). The CDR3 contains 17 residues. V was cut by 5 bases and J by 3 bases, with 20 bases left in between.

Only one count was recorded for this clone. The chain uses TRBV4-1 and TRBJ2-7, with D unresolved. In germline, CDR1 is MGHRA, CDR2 YSYEKL. The CDR3 runs 13 residues. The V end was cut by 0 bases, the J end by 4 bases, with 7 bases between. Written as DNA, the CDR3 is TGCGCCAGCAGCCAAGACCCCATGTACGAGCAGTACTTC. It encodes CASSQDPMYEQYF.

The chain recombines TRBV19 with TRBJ2-5; D remains ambiguous. CDR1 is LNHDA and CDR2 is SQIVND in the germline V gene (reference sequence). This CDR3 is built from 14 residues. Trimming cost V 1 base and J 5 bases, with 11 bases left between them. The CDR3 sequence: CASSIARRPETQYF. The CDR3 DNA follows: TGTGCCAGTAGTATAGCGAGACGCCCCGAGACCCAGTACTTC.

The chain couples TRBV5-1 to TRBJ2-7; D possibly corresponds to TRBD1 (6 bases). The length of the CDR3 is 17 residues. V lost 5 bases and J 1 base, leaving 22 bases between the germline ends. Germline V lookup: CDR1 SGHRS, CDR2 YFSETQ. The CDR3 DNA sequence: TGCGCCAGCAGGAGCTTTCGTAGGCAGGGGTTTTCCTACGAGCAGTACTTC. This translates into CASRSFRRQGFSYEQYF.

The chain recombines TRBV29-1 with TRBJ2-3; the D is unclear. Germline V gives CDR1 SQVTM, CDR2 ANQGSEA. Trimming stripped 5 bases from V and 5 bases from J, with 8 bases between. There are 11 residues in the CDR3. For the CDR3, the DNA is TGCAGCGTTCCGAGTTTAGATACGCAGTATTTT. Amino acid sequence: CSVPSLDTQYF.

The rearrangement uses TRBV9 and TRBJ1-3, with 7 bases aligning to TRBD1. This CDR3 spans 14 amino acids. Germline assignment: CDR1 SGDLS and CDR2 YYNGEE. The trim removed 4 bases at V and 3 bases at J, leaving 4 bases unmatched. Here the CDR3 reads CASSPGDSGNTIYF. CDR3 coding DNA: TGTGCCAGCAGCCCCGGGGACAGTGGAAACACCATATATTTT.

The rearrangement links TRBV9 to TRBJ2-7; no definite D call. V was clipped by 0 bases and J by 3 bases, with 10 bases between them. This CDR3 is built from 14 residues. CDR1 is SGDLS, CDR2 YYNGEE, per germline. CDR3 coding DNA: TGTGCCAGCAGCGTAGCCCAGGACCACTACGAGCAGTACTTC. It codes for CASSVAQDHYEQYF.

The V and J genes are TRBV2 and TRBJ2-7; D may be TRBD2 (5 bases). The CDR3 runs 14 residues. Germline V gene sequence: CDR1 SNHLY, CDR2 FYNNEI. The V end was cut by 6 bases, the J end by 2 bases, with 14 bases between. Written as DNA, the CDR3 is TGTGCCAGCAGGGCGGGTCTGCCGCCCTACGAGCAGTACTTC. Translating gives CASRAGLPPYEQYF.

This chain links TRBV29-1 with TRBJ1-2; D unresolved. The CDR3 sequence is 12 residues long. Germline V gene lookup returns CDR1 SQVTM and CDR2 ANQGSEA. Trimming took off 4 bases at V and 5 bases at J, with 11 bases between the two ends. This chain's CDR3 is CSVGTARYGYTF. The CDR3 bases are TGCAGCGTTGGAACAGCGAGATATGGCTACACCTTC. Together with reference TRBV29-1 and TRBJ1-2, the CDR3 gives the full variable domain: SAVISQKPSRDICQRGTSLTIQCQVDSQVTMMFWYRQQPGQSLTLIATANQGSEATYESGFVIDKFPISRPNLTFSTLTVSNMSPEDSSIYLCSVGTARYGYTFGSGTRLTVV.

This clone was counted a single time. The CDR3 sequence is CAISEVGGGETQYF. The CDR3 bases are TGTGCCATCAGTGAGGTGGGGGGTGGAGAGACCCAGTACTTC. The chain employs TRBV10-3 and TRBJ2-5, with D perhaps matching TRBD2 (6 bases). Germline loops: CDR1 ENHRY, CDR2 SYGVKD. Trimming removed 2 bases from V and 4 bases from J, with 11 bases in between. This CDR3 has 14 residues.

The sample holds a few counts of this clone. The rearrangement links TRBV10-2 to TRBJ1-3; 7 bases agree with TRBD1. The CDR3 has 14 residues. The germline V gene has CDR1 WSHSY and CDR2 SAAADI. V was clipped by 2 bases and J by 2 bases; unmatched bases: 0. The DNA of the CDR3 is TGCGCCAGCAGTGAGGGGACAGCTGGAAACACCATATATTTT. This gives the protein CASSEGTAGNTIYF.

J is TRBJ1-5 and V is TRBV4-1; perhaps TRBD1 as D (5 bases). Trimming pared 1 base from V and 0 bases from J, leaving 10 bases between. The length of the CDR3 is 16 residues. Germline V gene sequence: CDR1 MGHRA, CDR2 YSYEKL. This CDR3 is CASSQVEGHSNQPQHF. In nucleotides, the CDR3 is TGCGCCAGCAGCCAAGTTGAGGGGCATAGCAATCAGCCCCAGCATTTT.